This TCR beta chain was identified during a study of CD8+ T cells in alopecia areata. Study-level points and caveats: Alphabeta T cells residing in normal skin are also sequenced in scalp samples.

Sequencing used cDNA as its template, made by extracting RNA and reverse transcribing it. Generated by immunoSEQ multiplex PCR, the TCRdb table keeps only in-frame clones and is missing some. The sample has tens of thousands of clones; approximately 64% are singletons. The CDR3 covers 14 residues. CDR1 and CDR2 (germline): SGHTA, FQGNSA. J lost 7 bases, V lost 5 bases, and 6 bases had no gene match. In the case of this clone: Its antigen is unknown.

Sequences were derived from CD8+ T cells sorted from blood, sampled at week 0. The rearrangement joins TRBV7-2 to TRBJ2-7; TRBD1 aligns across 12 bases. This receptor was taken from a human donor with alopecia areata. This CDR3 is CASSAGQGAGEQYF. CDR3 nucleotide sequence: TGTGCCAGCAGCGCGGGACAGGGGGCAGGAGAGCAGTACTTC.